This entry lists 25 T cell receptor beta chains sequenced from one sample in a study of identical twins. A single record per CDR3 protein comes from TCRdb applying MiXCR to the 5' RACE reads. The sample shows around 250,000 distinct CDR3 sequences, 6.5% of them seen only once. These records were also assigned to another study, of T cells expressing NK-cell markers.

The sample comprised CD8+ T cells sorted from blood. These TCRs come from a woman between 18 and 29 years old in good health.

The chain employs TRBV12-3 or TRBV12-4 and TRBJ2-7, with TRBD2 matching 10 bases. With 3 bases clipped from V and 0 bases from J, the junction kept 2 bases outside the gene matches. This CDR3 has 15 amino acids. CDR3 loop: CASSFSGGPSYEQYF. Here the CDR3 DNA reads TGTGCCAGCAGTTTTAGCGGGGGGCCCTCCTACGAGCAGTACTTC.

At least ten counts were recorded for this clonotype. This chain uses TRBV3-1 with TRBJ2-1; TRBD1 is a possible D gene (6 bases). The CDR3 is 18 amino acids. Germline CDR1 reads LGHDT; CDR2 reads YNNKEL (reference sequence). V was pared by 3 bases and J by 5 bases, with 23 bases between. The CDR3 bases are TGTGCCAGCAGCCAGGGGGCCCATAAGTCCCGAAGTGACAATGAGCAGTTCTTC. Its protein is CASSQGAHKSRSDNEQFF.

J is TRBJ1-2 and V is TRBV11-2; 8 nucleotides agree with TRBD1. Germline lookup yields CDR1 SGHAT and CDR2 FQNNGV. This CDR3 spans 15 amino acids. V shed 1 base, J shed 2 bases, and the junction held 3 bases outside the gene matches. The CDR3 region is CASSLVGQENYGYTF. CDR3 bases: TGTGCCAGCAGCTTAGTGGGACAGGAAAACTATGGCTACACCTTC.

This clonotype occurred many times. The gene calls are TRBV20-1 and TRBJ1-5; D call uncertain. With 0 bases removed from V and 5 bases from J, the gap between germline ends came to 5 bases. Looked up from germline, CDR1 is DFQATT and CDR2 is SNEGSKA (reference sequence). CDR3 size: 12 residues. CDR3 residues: CSARDGDQPQHF. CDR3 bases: TGCAGTGCTAGAGATGGCGATCAGCCCCAGCATTTT.

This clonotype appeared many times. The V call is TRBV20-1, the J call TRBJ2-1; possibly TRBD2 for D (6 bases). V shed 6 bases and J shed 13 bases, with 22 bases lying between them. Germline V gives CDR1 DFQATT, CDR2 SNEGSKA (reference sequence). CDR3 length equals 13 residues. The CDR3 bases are TGCAGTGCACTGCTAGCGTTAACCCCCCCTCAGTTCTTC. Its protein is CSALLALTPPQFF.

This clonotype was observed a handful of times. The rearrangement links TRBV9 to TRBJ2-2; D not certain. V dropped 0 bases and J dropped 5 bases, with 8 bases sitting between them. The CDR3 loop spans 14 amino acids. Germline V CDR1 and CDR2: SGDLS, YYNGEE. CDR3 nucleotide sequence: TGTGCCAGCAGCGTAGAGTATTCGACCGGGGAGCTGTTTTTT. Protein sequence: CASSVEYSTGELFF. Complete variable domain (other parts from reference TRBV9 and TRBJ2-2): DSGVTQTPKHLITATGQRVTLRCSPRSGDLSVYWYQQSLDQGLQFLIQYYNGEERAKGNILERFSAQQFPDLHSELNLSSLELGDSALYFCASSVEYSTGELFFGEGSRLTVL.

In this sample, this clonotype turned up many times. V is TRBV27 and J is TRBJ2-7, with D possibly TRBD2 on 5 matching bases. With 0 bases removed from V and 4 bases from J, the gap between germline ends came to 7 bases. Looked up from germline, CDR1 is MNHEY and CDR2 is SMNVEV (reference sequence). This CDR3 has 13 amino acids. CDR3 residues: CASSLSGSYEQYF. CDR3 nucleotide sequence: TGTGCCAGCAGTTTATCAGGGAGTTACGAGCAGTACTTC.

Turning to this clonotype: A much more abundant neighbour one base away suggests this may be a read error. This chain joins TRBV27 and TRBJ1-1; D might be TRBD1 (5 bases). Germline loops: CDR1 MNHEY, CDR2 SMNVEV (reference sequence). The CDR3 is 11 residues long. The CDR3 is CASLEGTEALF. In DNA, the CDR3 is TGTGCCAGCTTAGAAGGGACTGAAGCTCTCTTT.

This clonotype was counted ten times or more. In DNA form, the CDR3 reads TGTGCCAGCAGCGGGACAGTAGCCAAAAACATTCAGTACTTC. Its protein is CASSGTVAKNIQYF. The chain links TRBV6-1 to TRBJ2-4; 7 nucleotides match TRBD1. The CDR3 is made up of 14 amino acids. The J segment lost 0 bases and the V segment lost 6 bases, leaving 2 bases of the junction unmatched. CDR1 and CDR2 from the germline V gene are MNHNS and SASEGT.

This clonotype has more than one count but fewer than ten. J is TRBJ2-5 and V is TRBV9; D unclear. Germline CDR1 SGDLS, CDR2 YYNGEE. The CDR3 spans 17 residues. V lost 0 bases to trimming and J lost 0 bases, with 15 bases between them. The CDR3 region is CASSVAGAKGYQETQYF. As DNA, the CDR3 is TGTGCCAGCAGCGTAGCTGGCGCGAAAGGGTACCAAGAGACCCAGTACTTC. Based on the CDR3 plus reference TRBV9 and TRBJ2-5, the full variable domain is DSGVTQTPKHLITATGQRVTLRCSPRSGDLSVYWYQQSLDQGLQFLIQYYNGEERAKGNILERFSAQQFPDLHSELNLSSLELGDSALYFCASSVAGAKGYQETQYFGPGTRLLVL.

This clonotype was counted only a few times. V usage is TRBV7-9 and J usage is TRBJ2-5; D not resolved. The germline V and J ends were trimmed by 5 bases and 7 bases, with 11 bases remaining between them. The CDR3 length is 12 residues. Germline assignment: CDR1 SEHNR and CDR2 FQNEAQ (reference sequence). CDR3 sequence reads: CASSVGTGTQYF. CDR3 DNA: TGTGCCAGCAGCGTTGGCACGGGGACCCAGTACTTC.

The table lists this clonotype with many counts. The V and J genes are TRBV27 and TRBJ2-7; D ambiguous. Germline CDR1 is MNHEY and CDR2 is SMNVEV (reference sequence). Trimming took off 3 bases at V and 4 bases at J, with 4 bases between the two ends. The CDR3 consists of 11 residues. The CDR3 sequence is CASSLVYEQYF. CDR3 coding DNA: TGTGCCAGCAGTTTGGTTTACGAGCAGTACTTC.

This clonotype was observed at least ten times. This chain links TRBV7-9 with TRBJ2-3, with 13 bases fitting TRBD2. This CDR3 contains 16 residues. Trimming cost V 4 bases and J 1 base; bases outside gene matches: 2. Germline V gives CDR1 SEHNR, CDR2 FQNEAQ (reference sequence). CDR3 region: CASSSGLAGGTDTQYF. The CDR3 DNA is TGTGCCAGCAGCTCAGGACTAGCGGGGGGCACAGATACGCAGTATTTT. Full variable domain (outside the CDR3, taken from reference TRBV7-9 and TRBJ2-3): DTGVSQNPRHKITKRGQNVTFRCDPISEHNRLYWYRQTLGQGPEFLTYFQNEAQLEKSRLLSDRFSAERPKGSFSTLEIQRTEQGDSAMYLCASSSGLAGGTDTQYFGPGTRLTVL.

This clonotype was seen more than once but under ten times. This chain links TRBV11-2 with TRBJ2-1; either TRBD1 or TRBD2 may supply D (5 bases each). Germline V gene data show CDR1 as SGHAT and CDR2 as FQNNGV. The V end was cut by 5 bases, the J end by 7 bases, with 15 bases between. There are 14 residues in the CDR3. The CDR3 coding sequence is TGTGCCAGCAGCCCCGGGACGGGTACGAATGAGCAGTTCTTC. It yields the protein CASSPGTGTNEQFF. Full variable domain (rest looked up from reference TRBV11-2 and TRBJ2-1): EAGVAQSPRYKIIEKRQSVAFWCNPISGHATLYWYQQILGQGPKLLIQFQNNGVVDDSQLPKDRFSAERLKGVDSTLKIQPAKLEDSAVYLCASSPGTGTNEQFFGPGTRLTVL.

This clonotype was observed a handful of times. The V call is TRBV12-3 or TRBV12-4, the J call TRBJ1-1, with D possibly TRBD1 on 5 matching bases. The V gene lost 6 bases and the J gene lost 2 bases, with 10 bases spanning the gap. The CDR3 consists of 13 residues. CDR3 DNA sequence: TGTGCCAGCAGCAGGACACCTAACACTGAAGCTTTCTTT. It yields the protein CASSRTPNTEAFF.

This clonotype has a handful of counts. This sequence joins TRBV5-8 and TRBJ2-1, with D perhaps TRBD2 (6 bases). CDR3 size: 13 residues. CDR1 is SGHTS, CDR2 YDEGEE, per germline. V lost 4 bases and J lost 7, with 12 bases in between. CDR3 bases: TGTGCCAGCAGCCCGGGACTTAAGAATGAGCAGTTCTTC. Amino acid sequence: CASSPGLKNEQFF.

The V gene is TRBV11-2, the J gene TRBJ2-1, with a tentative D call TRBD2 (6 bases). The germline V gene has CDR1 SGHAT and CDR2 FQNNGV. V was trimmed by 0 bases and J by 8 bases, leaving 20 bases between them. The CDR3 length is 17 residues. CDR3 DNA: TGTGCCAGCAGCTTAGATTGGGGCGGGGCCCCTTGGGATGAGCAGTTCTTC. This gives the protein CASSLDWGGAPWDEQFF.

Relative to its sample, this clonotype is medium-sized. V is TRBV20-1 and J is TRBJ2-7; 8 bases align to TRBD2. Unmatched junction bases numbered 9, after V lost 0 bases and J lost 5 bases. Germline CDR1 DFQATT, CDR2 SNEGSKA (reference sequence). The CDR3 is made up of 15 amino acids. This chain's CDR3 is CSARDHERELNEQYF. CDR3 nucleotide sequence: TGCAGTGCTAGAGATCATGAGCGGGAGTTGAACGAGCAGTACTTC.

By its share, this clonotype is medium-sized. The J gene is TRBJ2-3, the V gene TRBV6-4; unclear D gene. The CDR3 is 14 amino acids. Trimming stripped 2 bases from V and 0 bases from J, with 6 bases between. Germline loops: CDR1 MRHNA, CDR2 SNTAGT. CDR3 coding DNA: TGTGCCAGCAGTGACGGTTCTAGCACAGATACGCAGTATTTT. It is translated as CASSDGSSTDTQYF.

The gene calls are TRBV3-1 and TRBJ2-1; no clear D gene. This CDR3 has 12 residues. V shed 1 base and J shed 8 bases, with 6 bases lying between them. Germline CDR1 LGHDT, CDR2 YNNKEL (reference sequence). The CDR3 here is CASSQALDEQFF. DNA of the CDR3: TGTGCCAGCAGCCAAGCTTTGGATGAGCAGTTCTTC.

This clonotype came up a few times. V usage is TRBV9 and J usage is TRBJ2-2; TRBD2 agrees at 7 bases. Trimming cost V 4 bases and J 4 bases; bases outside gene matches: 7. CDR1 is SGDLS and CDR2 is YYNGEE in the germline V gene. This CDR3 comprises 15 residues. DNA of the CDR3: TGTGCCAGCAGCACCGGGGGGTCTCCCACCGGGGAGCTGTTTTTT. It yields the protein CASSTGGSPTGELFF.

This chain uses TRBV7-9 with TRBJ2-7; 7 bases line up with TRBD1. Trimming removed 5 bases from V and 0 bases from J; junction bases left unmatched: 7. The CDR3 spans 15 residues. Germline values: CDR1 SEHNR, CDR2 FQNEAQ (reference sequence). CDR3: CASSPLGGLSYEQYF. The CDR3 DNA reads TGTGCCAGCAGCCCTTTAGGGGGCCTCTCCTACGAGCAGTACTTC.

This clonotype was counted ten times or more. As DNA, the CDR3 is TGTGCCAGCAGCGTAGTGGGACAGAGGACGGTGGCCGGGGAGCTGTTTTTT. This codes for CASSVVGQRTVAGELFF. The V call is TRBV9, the J call TRBJ2-2, with 7 bases lining up with TRBD1. CDR1 and CDR2 (germline): SGDLS, YYNGEE. The J segment lost 6 bases and the V segment lost 0 bases, leaving 11 bases of the junction unmatched. The CDR3 is made up of 17 amino acids.

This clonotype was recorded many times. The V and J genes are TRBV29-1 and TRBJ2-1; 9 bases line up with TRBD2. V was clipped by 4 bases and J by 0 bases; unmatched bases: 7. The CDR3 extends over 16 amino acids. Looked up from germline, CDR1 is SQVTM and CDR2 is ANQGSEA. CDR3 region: CSVGGSGGLSYNEQFF. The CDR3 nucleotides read TGCAGCGTTGGGGGTAGCGGGGGCCTCTCCTACAATGAGCAGTTCTTC.

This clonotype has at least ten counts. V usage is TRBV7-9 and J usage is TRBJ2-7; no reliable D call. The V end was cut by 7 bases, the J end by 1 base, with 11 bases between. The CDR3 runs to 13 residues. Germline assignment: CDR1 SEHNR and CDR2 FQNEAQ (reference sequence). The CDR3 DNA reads TGTGCCAGCACCTTGGACGTGTCCTACGAGCAGTACTTC. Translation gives CASTLDVSYEQYF.